This T cell receptor (beta chain) originates from a study of blood T cell repertoires in COVID-19. Study summary: Samples came from the United States, Italy and Spain, spanning acute and convalescent COVID-19. Sources were T cells, B-cell-depleted T cells, or PBMCs; the material itself was cDNA or gDNA.

The CDR3 consists of 14 residues. V shed 6 bases and J shed 0 bases, with 8 bases lying between them. Germline values: CDR1 MNHEY, CDR2 SVGAGI. Original methodology: Amplified reference gene primers provided the basis for estimating nucleated cell counts. This table comes from immunoSEQ multiplex PCR, and its TCRdb copy is limited to in-frame clones, with some not included. V and J calls and clone size follow that table, whereas D and trimming were derived from the DNA. The sample yields about 54,000 clones, about 90% seen once. Sequencing input: peripheral blood. The V call is TRBV6-5, the J call TRBJ2-2, with a weak D call TRBD2 (5 bases). This sequence was found in a human donor in a cohort sampled during active COVID-19. Here the CDR3 DNA reads TGTGCCAGCAGACCGGGGACGAACACCGGGGAGCTGTTTTTT. Its translation is CASRPGTNTGELFF.